This T cell receptor (beta chain) was identified during a study of blood T cells in healthy people across ages. Study findings and constraints: Higher diversity, along with more naive CD4+ cells, distinguished long-lived donors from aged donors. Estimated diversity across one million T cells was deemed an underestimate.

PBMCs were isolated at a quantity of at least 6 million per sample. Total RNA extraction produced at least 5 micrograms (per sample) for the study. Notes on this clonotype: Its antigen is not identified.

V shed 6 bases and J shed 7 bases, with 18 bases lying between them. This CDR3 spans 15 amino acids. Germline CDR1 MNHNY, CDR2 SVGAGI (reference sequence). It was with a sample-barcoded 5' primer and a J-beta primer mix that a second PCR of about 6 to 11 cycles was run. MiXCR, applied by TCRdb to the 5' RACE reads, yields one record per CDR3 protein. The sample holds about 700,000 distinct CDR3 sequences; about 34% are singletons and the top ten take approximately 15%. Material for sequencing was blood. V gene TRBV6-6 combines with J gene TRBJ2-2; D possibly corresponds to TRBD1 (7 bases). The TCR originated in a woman of 80 years or more in good health. In DNA, the CDR3 is TGTGCCAGCAGCCAGGGGGGACATCTCGGCGGGGAGCTGTTTTTT. As protein: CASSQGGHLGGELFF.